These 10 T cell receptor beta chains came from one sample sequenced in a study of blood T cell repertoires in COVID-19. The method was immunoSEQ multiplex PCR; TCRdb's version includes in-frame clones alone and lacks a portion of them. The sample includes about 140,000 clones, around four fifths of them seen just once. The material sequenced was PBMCs or T cells enriched from blood (not recorded which). Receptors originate from a man between 65 and 85 years old who had been exposed to COVID-19.

This chain links TRBV3-1 (or the pseudogene TRBV3-2) with TRBJ2-2; 9 bases line up with TRBD2. The V and J ends lost 4 bases and 4 bases, in that order; junction bases with no gene match: 4. Germline CDR1 LGHDT, CDR2 YNNKEL (reference sequence). This CDR3 spans 15 amino acids. This CDR3 reads CASSRRLAATGELFF. CDR3 DNA: TGTGCCAGCAGCCGAAGACTAGCGGCCACCGGGGAGCTGTTTTTT.

The chain combines TRBV19 with TRBJ1-5; 12 nucleotides match TRBD1. Germline V gives CDR1 LNHDA, CDR2 SQIVND (reference sequence). V shed 5 bases and J 3 bases; nucleotides not matched to a gene: 5. The CDR3 extends over 16 amino acids. As DNA, the CDR3 is TGTGCCAGTAGTGGGACAGGGGGCAGGGACAATCAGCCCCAGCATTTT. Translation: CASSGTGGRDNQPQHF.

This sequence joins TRBV5-1 and TRBJ2-7, with D perhaps matching TRBD1 (6 bases). The CDR3 spans 14 residues. Trimming took 0 bases from V and 4 from J, leaving 11 bases between them. Per the germline V gene, CDR1 is SGHRS and CDR2 is YFSETQ. This chain's CDR3 is CASSLGQVSYEQYF. In DNA form, the CDR3 reads TGCGCCAGCAGCTTGGGACAGGTTAGTTACGAGCAGTACTTC. The variable domain in full, completed from reference TRBV5-1 and TRBJ2-7, reads KAGVTQTPRYLIKTRGQQVTLSCSPISGHRSVSWYQQTPGQGLQFLFEYFSETQRNKGNFPGRFSGRQFSNSRSEMNVSTLELGDSALYLCASSLGQVSYEQYFGPGTRLTVT.

V usage is TRBV23-1 and J usage is TRBJ2-6; unclear D gene. TRBV23-1 has ORF status, its function being uncertain. Trimming pared 8 bases from V and 0 bases from J, leaving 8 bases between. The CDR3 is made up of 14 amino acids. The CDR3: CASPKPSGANVLTF. CDR3 nucleotides: TGCGCCAGCCCTAAGCCCTCTGGGGCCAACGTCCTGACTTTC.

The rearrangement links TRBV11-2 to TRBJ1-6; TRBD1 is a possible D gene (6 bases). Trimming left V 3 bases short and J 9 bases short, with 21 bases between. Per germline, CDR1 SGHAT and CDR2 FQNNGV. The CDR3 spans 17 residues. The CDR3 coding sequence is TGTGCCAGCAGCTTGGACGTCCGTCTAGGGGGTGGTTCACCCCTCCACTTT. It yields the protein CASSLDVRLGGGSPLHF.

The chain is built from TRBV5-1 and TRBJ2-7, with D tentatively TRBD2 (6 bases). The germline V gene encodes CDR1 SGHRS and CDR2 YFSETQ. Trimming removed 5 bases at V and 5 bases at J, with 17 bases between. The CDR3 is made up of 14 amino acids. The DNA for the CDR3 is TGCGCCAGCAGAAGTCGGCGGGAAGCCCACGAGCAGTACTTC. Protein: CASRSRREAHEQYF.

V and J are TRBV7-3 and TRBJ2-5, with TRBD1 identical over 7 bases. This CDR3 region has 14 residues. CDR1 and CDR2 (germline): SGHTA, FQGTGA. With V trimmed by 2 bases and J by 2 bases, 2 bases remained unmatched. Here the CDR3 reads CASSLAGGQETQYF. The CDR3 DNA reads TGTGCCAGCAGCTTAGCAGGGGGTCAAGAGACCCAGTACTTC.

V usage is TRBV6-5 and J usage is TRBJ2-7; the D gene is possibly TRBD2 (7 bases). Germline loops: CDR1 MNHEY, CDR2 SVGAGI. V gave up 6 bases and J gave up 7 bases, with 19 bases separating them. This CDR3 has 14 residues. The CDR3 nucleotides read TGTGCCAGCAGCACACAGGGAGGGGTGGGAGAGCAGTACTTC. It specifies CASSTQGGVGEQYF.

The CDR3 sequence: CASSLRGGDTQYF. The CDR3 bases are TGTGCCAGCAGTTTAAGAGGGGGAGATACGCAGTATTTT. V usage is TRBV28 and J usage is TRBJ2-3, with D maybe TRBD1 (6 bases). Germline V gene sequence: CDR1 MDHEN, CDR2 SYDVKM. V was trimmed by 2 bases and J by 5 bases, leaving 8 bases between them. The CDR3 covers 13 residues. The full variable domain, in which reference TRBV28 and TRBJ2-3 provide the parts outside the CDR3, is DVKVTQSSRYLVKRTGEKVFLECVQDMDHENMFWYRQDPGLGLRLIYFSYDVKMKEKGDIPEGYSVSREKKERFSLILESASTNQTSMYLCASSLRGGDTQYFGPGTRLTVL.

The V call is TRBV5-1, the J call TRBJ2-1; D is perhaps TRBD2 (6 bases). This CDR3 is 15 amino acids long. Germline CDR1 SGHRS, CDR2 YFSETQ. V lost 0 bases and J lost 7, with 14 bases in between. The CDR3 DNA reads TGCGCCAGCAGCTTGGAACTAGCTGTGGATAATGAGCAGTTCTTC. Its translation: CASSLELAVDNEQFF. Full variable domain (outside the CDR3, taken from reference TRBV5-1 and TRBJ2-1): KAGVTQTPRYLIKTRGQQVTLSCSPISGHRSVSWYQQTPGQGLQFLFEYFSETQRNKGNFPGRFSGRQFSNSRSEMNVSTLELGDSALYLCASSLELAVDNEQFFGPGTRLTVL.